The sample holds many counts of the clone carrying this TCR beta chain. The sample's time point: sample taken at primary tumor resection. Unsorted whole RNA from tumor, nontumor lung or frozen PBMC underwent sequencing. Patients with untreated early-stage non-small cell lung cancer, numbering 55 to 80, were the donors. Every TCR cDNA molecule bore its own unique molecular identifier. MiXCR, applied by TCRdb to the 5' RACE reads, yields one record per CDR3 protein. The sample yields some 21,000 distinct CDR3 sequences, 3.3% seen once. The data derive from a study of spatial heterogeneity in lung cancer. Background on the study: Mean representation of each unique TCR and UMI combination in the raw reads exceeded 9.5 occurrences.

The germline gives CDR1 SGHTA, CDR2 FQGNSA. Trimming removed 6 bases from V and 6 bases from J, with 11 bases in between. The CDR3 consists of 13 residues. The clonotype was recovered from a female donor with early-stage non-small cell lung cancer. This sample comprised PBMCs, obtained at surgery. This chain links TRBV7-2 with TRBJ2-2; unclear D gene. The CDR3 reads CASRSTRAGELFF. The CDR3 nucleotides read TGTGCCAGCAGATCGACACGAGCCGGGGAGCTGTTTTTT.